This T cell receptor beta chain was retrieved from a study of sequential checkpoint blockade in melanoma. On the study more broadly: Both treatment sequences were followed by maintenance nivolumab.

Treatment indicated: randomized to nivolumab then ipilimumab (arm A) or the reverse (arm B). Profiled with immunoSEQ multiplex PCR; TCRdb holds only in-frame clones, not every one. The sample consists of about 21,000 clones, around 30% of them appearing once. This clonotype was obtained from a human donor with melanoma. Material: tumor tissue (inferred from file names), obtained from a patient given nivolumab and ipilimumab in sequence.

CDR3 coding DNA: TGTGCCAGTAGTAGCGGGTCAGCCTCCTCTGGGGCCAACGTCCTGACTTTC. It translates to CASSSGSASSGANVLTF. The rearrangement uses TRBV19 and TRBJ2-6; a possible D gene is TRBD2 (5 bases). There are 17 residues in the CDR3. V was clipped by 4 bases and J by 0 bases, with 13 bases between them. Germline-derived CDR1 and CDR2 are LNHDA and SQIVND (reference sequence).